This T cell receptor beta chain emerged from a study of blood T cell repertoires in COVID-19. V lost 4 bases and J lost 7; bases outside the gene matches: 13. From germline, CDR1 is MGHDK and CDR2 SYGVNS. CDR3 length: 16 residues. TCRdb's table, derived via immunoSEQ multiplex PCR, lists solely in-frame clones and lacks some. The repertoire includes 90,000 to 110,000 clones, around 86% of them detected once, and around 4.3% sits in the top ten. The source material was peripheral blood. The TCR originated in a man aged 50 to 59 with acute or convalescent COVID-19. The chain couples TRBV25-1 to TRBJ2-1; 7 positions agree with TRBD1. CDR3 sequence (DNA): TGTGCCAGCAGTGGGACCGGGACAGAACCTTGGAATGAGCAGTTCTTC. Encoded protein: CASSGTGTEPWNEQFF.